A single sample gave rise to the 16 T cell receptor beta chains below, sequenced in a study of lymphopenia after photon versus proton radiotherapy (dated by TCRdb to the late 2010s). Library generation was performed with the immunoSEQ multiplex PCR assay. Entries here come from immuneACCESS through TCRdb and include only in-frame sequences with V and J called. Some clones fail to appear in such tables; in the studies checked, an unresolved V gene covers under half of the shortfall, and the cause of the remainder is unknown. Counted in this sample were tens of thousands of clones; about 93% of them appeared once. The ten largest clones represent approximately 14% of the sample. Sample: peripheral blood, taken from a patient treated with photon-based radiotherapy. Source of these receptors: a man aged 60 to 69 with cholangiocarcinoma.

The J gene is TRBJ2-2, the V gene TRBV27; possible D gene TRBD2, 5 bases. The V gene's germline CDR1 is MNHEY and CDR2 SMNVEV (reference sequence). With 3 bases removed from V and 4 bases from J, the gap between germline ends came to 21 bases. The CDR3 is made up of 18 amino acids. The CDR3 spells CASSFGGQSAPSTGELFF. The CDR3 DNA sequence: TGTGCCAGCAGTTTTGGAGGCCAGTCGGCTCCATCCACCGGGGAGCTGTTTTTT.

This rearrangement joins TRBV5-1 to TRBJ2-2; tentatively, D is TRBD2 (6 bases). The CDR3 length is 16 residues. V was pared by 0 bases and J by 4 bases, with 13 bases between. CDR1 and CDR2 from the germline V gene are SGHRS and YFSETQ. The CDR3 DNA follows: TGCGCCAGCAGCTTGGCGGCGGGGCGAGGCACCGGGGAGCTGTTTTTT. This encodes CASSLAAGRGTGELFF. Filled out from reference TRBV5-1 and TRBJ2-2, the complete variable domain reads KAGVTQTPRYLIKTRGQQVTLSCSPISGHRSVSWYQQTPGQGLQFLFEYFSETQRNKGNFPGRFSGRQFSNSRSEMNVSTLELGDSALYLCASSLAAGRGTGELFFGEGSRLTVL.

Here the CDR3 reads CASSYPTGPLSPNQPQHF. The CDR3 DNA sequence: TGTGCCAGCAGTTACCCGACAGGGCCCTTATCACCCAATCAGCCCCAGCATTTT. The chain combines TRBV28 with TRBJ1-5, with TRBD1 identical over 7 bases. CDR3 length: 18 residues. Germline V gene sequence: CDR1 MDHEN, CDR2 SYDVKM. With V trimmed by 4 bases and J by 3 bases, 15 bases remained unmatched. Using reference TRBV28 and TRBJ1-5 for the parts outside the CDR3, the full variable domain is DVKVTQSSRYLVKRTGEKVFLECVQDMDHENMFWYRQDPGLGLRLIYFSYDVKMKEKGDIPEGYSVSREKKERFSLILESASTNQTSMYLCASSYPTGPLSPNQPQHFGDGTRLSIL.

V is TRBV5-1 and J is TRBJ1-1, with a tentative D call TRBD1 (5 bases). CDR1 is SGHRS, CDR2 YFSETQ, per germline. This CDR3 contains 14 residues. The V end lost 1 base, the J end lost 1 base, and 8 bases lay between the germline ends. The chain's CDR3 is CASSLSQGNTEAFF. The CDR3 DNA sequence: TGCGCCAGCAGCTTGAGCCAGGGGAACACTGAAGCTTTCTTT.

This clone has only one observation. The V call is TRBV2, the J call TRBJ1-2; D unclear. CDR1 and CDR2 from the germline V gene are SNHLY and FYNNEI. This CDR3 comprises 15 residues. V was cut by 7 bases and J by 4 bases, with 19 bases left in between. The CDR3 is CASTQDLGIGYGYTF. CDR3 nucleotide sequence: TGTGCCAGCACGCAGGATCTGGGGATAGGCTATGGCTACACCTTC.

The rearrangement joins TRBV6-4 to TRBJ1-1; the D is unclear. CDR3 length: 13 amino acids. Trimming removed 6 bases at V and 0 bases at J, with 8 bases between. CDR1 and CDR2 (germline): MRHNA, SNTAGT. The CDR3 spells CASRRTVNTEAFF. CDR3 DNA: TGTGCCAGCAGGCGGACTGTGAACACTGAAGCTTTCTTT.

The chain combines TRBV11-3 with TRBJ1-2, with TRBD1 as a possible D gene (6 bases). The germline V gene encodes CDR1 SGHNT and CDR2 YENEEA. V was clipped by 3 bases and J by 8 bases, with 10 bases between them. The CDR3 has 12 residues. This CDR3 is CASSFNREGYTF. The CDR3, as DNA: TGTGCCAGCAGCTTTAACAGGGAGGGCTACACCTTC.

The V and J genes are TRBV28 and TRBJ1-5, with TRBD1 matching 11 bases. CDR3 size: 14 residues. V shed 4 bases and J 13 bases; nucleotides not matched to a gene: 9. CDR1 is MDHEN and CDR2 is SYDVKM in the germline V gene. The CDR3 region is CASSSGTGGNLQHF. For the CDR3, the DNA is TGTGCCAGCAGTTCCGGGACAGGGGGAAACTTACAGCATTTT. Together with reference TRBV28 and TRBJ1-5, the CDR3 gives the full variable domain: DVKVTQSSRYLVKRTGEKVFLECVQDMDHENMFWYRQDPGLGLRLIYFSYDVKMKEKGDIPEGYSVSREKKERFSLILESASTNQTSMYLCASSSGTGGNLQHFGDGTRLSIL.

V usage is TRBV5-1 and J usage is TRBJ2-7; tentatively, D is TRBD1 (5 bases). CDR3 length equals 12 residues. V was shortened by 4 bases and J by 7 bases, with 12 bases between the two germline ends. Germline values: CDR1 SGHRS, CDR2 YFSETQ. The CDR3 DNA sequence: TGCGCCAGCAGCGACAGACCTTCAGAGCAGTACTTC. This translates into CASSDRPSEQYF. The whole variable domain, remainder taken from reference TRBV5-1 and TRBJ2-7, is KAGVTQTPRYLIKTRGQQVTLSCSPISGHRSVSWYQQTPGQGLQFLFEYFSETQRNKGNFPGRFSGRQFSNSRSEMNVSTLELGDSALYLCASSDRPSEQYFGPGTRLTVT.

As to this clone: The same CDR3 also results from other DNA sequences found in this sample. This rearrangement joins TRBV9 to TRBJ2-1; D is uncertain. Deletions cut 0 bases from V and 7 bases from J, with 11 bases between. This CDR3 is built from 14 residues. The V gene's germline CDR1 is SGDLS and CDR2 YYNGEE. The chain's CDR3 is CASSVGLLENEQFF. CDR3 sequence (DNA): TGTGCCAGCAGCGTAGGCCTACTCGAAAATGAGCAGTTCTTC.

In this sample, this clone turned up a few times. V is TRBV27 and J is TRBJ1-2, with 12 nucleotides matching TRBD1. Trimming at V came to 5 bases and at J to 5 bases, leaving 9 bases not matched to a gene. In germline, CDR1 is MNHEY, CDR2 SMNVEV (reference sequence). The CDR3 is 16 residues long. This chain's CDR3 is CASSPTRDRGLYGYTF. DNA of the CDR3: TGTGCCAGCAGTCCAACCCGGGACAGGGGGCTGTATGGCTACACCTTC.

This clone was seen only a few times. The V and J genes are TRBV19 and TRBJ1-5; tentative D call: TRBD1 (6 bases). CDR1 and CDR2 (germline): LNHDA, SQIVND (reference sequence). Trimming shortened V by 6 bases and J by 5 bases, and 8 bases separated the two germline ends. The CDR3 loop spans 12 amino acids. The CDR3 region is CASRDRDQPQHF. The CDR3 coding sequence is TGTGCCAGTAGGGACAGAGATCAGCCCCAGCATTTT.

CDR3: CASSFRGPTDTQYF. The CDR3 nucleotides are TGTGCCAGCAGCTTCCGGGGCCCAACAGATACGCAGTATTTT. The rearrangement links TRBV7-3 to TRBJ2-3, with D tentatively TRBD1 or TRBD2 (5 bases each). Germline V gene lookup returns CDR1 SGHTA and CDR2 FQGTGA. Trimming took off 3 bases at V and 3 bases at J, with 10 bases between the two ends. CDR3 size: 14 residues.

CDR3 sequence reads: CASTPSDGDQETQYF. In nucleotides, the CDR3 is TGTGCCAGCACCCCTTCCGACGGCGATCAAGAGACCCAGTACTTC. The chain recombines TRBV28 with TRBJ2-5; D is uncertain. The V end was cut by 7 bases, the J end by 2 bases, with 17 bases between. Germline V gives CDR1 MDHEN, CDR2 SYDVKM. CDR3 length equals 15 residues.

The chain employs TRBV28 and TRBJ1-2; TRBD1 might be the D (6 bases). The CDR3 sequence is 17 residues long. V lost 4 bases, J lost 4 bases, and 22 bases lay in between. Germline values: CDR1 MDHEN, CDR2 SYDVKM. The CDR3 DNA sequence: TGTGCCAGCAGTTCAAAAACAGGGACACCTAATCTCTATGGCTACACCTTC. Translating gives CASSSKTGTPNLYGYTF.

The chain uses TRBV5-1 and TRBJ2-1, with 8 bases lining up with TRBD1. The germline gives CDR1 SGHRS, CDR2 YFSETQ. There are 14 residues in the CDR3. Trimming took 3 bases from V and 4 from J; bases not matched to a gene: 3. As DNA, the CDR3 is TGCGCCAGCAGCTCGGGACAGGAATACAATGAGCAGTTCTTC. Protein product: CASSSGQEYNEQFF. Supplemented by reference TRBV5-1 and TRBJ2-1, the full variable domain reads KAGVTQTPRYLIKTRGQQVTLSCSPISGHRSVSWYQQTPGQGLQFLFEYFSETQRNKGNFPGRFSGRQFSNSRSEMNVSTLELGDSALYLCASSSGQEYNEQFFGPGTRLTVL.